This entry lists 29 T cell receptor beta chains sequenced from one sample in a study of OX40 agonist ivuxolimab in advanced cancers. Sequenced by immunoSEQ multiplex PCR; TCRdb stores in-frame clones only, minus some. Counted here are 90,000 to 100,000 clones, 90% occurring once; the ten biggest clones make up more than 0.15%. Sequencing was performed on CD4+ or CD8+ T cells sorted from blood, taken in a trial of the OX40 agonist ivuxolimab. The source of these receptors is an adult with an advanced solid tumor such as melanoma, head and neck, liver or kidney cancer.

The DNA for the CDR3 is TGCGCCAGCAGCTTGGAGGTGGGCTACGAGCAGTACTTC. Encoded protein: CASSLEVGYEQYF. The chain employs TRBV5-1 and TRBJ2-7, with no clear D. Germline V gene lookup returns CDR1 SGHRS and CDR2 YFSETQ. Deletions cut 0 bases from V and 3 bases from J, with 7 bases between. The CDR3 loop spans 13 amino acids.

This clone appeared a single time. DNA of the CDR3: TGTGCCAGCAGTGCGGGACAAAGCAATCAGCCCCAGCATTTT. Protein product: CASSAGQSNQPQHF. V is TRBV2 and J is TRBJ1-5, with D possibly TRBD1 on 6 matching bases. CDR3 size: 14 residues. In germline, CDR1 is SNHLY, CDR2 FYNNEI. V was clipped by 4 bases and J by 1 base, with 8 bases between them. Full variable domain (missing parts from reference TRBV2 and TRBJ1-5): EPEVTQTPSHQVTQMGQEVILRCVPISNHLYFYWYRQILGQKVEFLVSFYNNEISEKSEIFDDQFSVERPDGSNFTLKIRSTKLEDSAMYFCASSAGQSNQPQHFGDGTRLSIL.

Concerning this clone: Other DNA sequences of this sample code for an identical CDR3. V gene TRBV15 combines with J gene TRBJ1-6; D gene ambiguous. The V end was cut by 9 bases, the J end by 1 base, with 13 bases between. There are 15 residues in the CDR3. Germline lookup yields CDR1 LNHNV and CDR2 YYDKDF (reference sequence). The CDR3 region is CATKKGRSYNSPLHF. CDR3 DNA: TGTGCCACGAAAAAGGGAAGATCCTATAATTCACCCCTCCACTTT.

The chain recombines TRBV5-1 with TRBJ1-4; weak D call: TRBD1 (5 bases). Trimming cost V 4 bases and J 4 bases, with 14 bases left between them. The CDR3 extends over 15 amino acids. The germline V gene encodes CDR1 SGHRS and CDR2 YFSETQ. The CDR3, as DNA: TGCGCCAGCAGCGAGACGACAGCGATTAATGAAAAACTGTTTTTT. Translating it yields CASSETTAINEKLFF.

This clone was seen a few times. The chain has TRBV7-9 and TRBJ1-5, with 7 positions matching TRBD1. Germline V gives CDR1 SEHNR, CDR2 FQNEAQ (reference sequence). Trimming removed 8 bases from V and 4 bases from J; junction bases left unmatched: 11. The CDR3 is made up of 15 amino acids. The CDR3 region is CASGPTGTENQPQHF. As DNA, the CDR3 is TGTGCCAGCGGACCTACCGGGACAGAAAATCAGCCCCAGCATTTT.

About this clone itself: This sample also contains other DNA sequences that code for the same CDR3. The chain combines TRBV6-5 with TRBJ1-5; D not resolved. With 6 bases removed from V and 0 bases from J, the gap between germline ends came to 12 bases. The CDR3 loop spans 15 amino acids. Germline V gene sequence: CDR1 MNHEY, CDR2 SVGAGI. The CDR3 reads CASRSDRNSNQPQHF. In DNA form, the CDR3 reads TGTGCCAGCAGATCCGACCGGAATAGCAATCAGCCCCAGCATTTT.

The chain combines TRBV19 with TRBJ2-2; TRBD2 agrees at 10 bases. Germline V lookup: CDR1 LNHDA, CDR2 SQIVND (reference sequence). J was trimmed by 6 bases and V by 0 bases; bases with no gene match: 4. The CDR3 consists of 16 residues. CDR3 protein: CASSIDRLAGAGELFF. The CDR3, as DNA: TGTGCCAGTAGTATAGATAGGCTAGCGGGGGCCGGGGAGCTGTTTTTT.

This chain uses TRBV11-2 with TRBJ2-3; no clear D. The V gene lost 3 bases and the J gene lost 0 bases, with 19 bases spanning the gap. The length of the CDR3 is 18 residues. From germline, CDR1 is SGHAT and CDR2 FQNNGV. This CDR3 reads CASSLRNRAAFSTDTQYF. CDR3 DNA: TGTGCCAGCAGCTTGCGGAATCGGGCGGCCTTTAGCACAGATACGCAGTATTTT.

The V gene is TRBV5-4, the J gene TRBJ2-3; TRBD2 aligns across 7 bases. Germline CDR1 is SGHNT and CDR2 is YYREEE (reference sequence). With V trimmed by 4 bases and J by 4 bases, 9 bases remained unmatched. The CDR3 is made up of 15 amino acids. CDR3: CASSQDKRGPDTQYF. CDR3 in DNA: TGTGCCAGCAGCCAGGACAAGCGGGGCCCAGATACGCAGTATTTT. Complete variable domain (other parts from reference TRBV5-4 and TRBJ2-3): ETGVTQSPTHLIKTRGQQVTLRCSSQSGHNTVSWYQQALGQGPQFIFQYYREEENGRGNFPPRFSGLQFPNYSSELNVNALELDDSALYLCASSQDKRGPDTQYFGPGTRLTVL.

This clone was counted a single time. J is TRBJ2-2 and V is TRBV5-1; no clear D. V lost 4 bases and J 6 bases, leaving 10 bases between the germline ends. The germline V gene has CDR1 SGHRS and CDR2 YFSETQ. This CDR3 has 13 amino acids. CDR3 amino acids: CASSGVVSGELFF. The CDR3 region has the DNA TGCGCCAGCAGCGGTGTGGTATCCGGGGAGCTGTTTTTT.

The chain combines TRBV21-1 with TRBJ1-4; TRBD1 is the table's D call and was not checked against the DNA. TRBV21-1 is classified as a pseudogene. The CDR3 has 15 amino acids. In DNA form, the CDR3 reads TGTGCCAGCAGCCTACCGGGACAAAGGAAAGAAAAACTGTTTTTT. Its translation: CASSLPGQRKEKLFF.

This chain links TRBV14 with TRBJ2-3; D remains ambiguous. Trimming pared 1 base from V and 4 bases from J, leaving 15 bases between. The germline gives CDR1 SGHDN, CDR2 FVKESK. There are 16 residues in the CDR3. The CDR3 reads CASSQVRQLTADTQYF. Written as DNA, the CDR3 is TGTGCCAGCAGCCAAGTTCGTCAGCTTACCGCAGATACGCAGTATTTT.

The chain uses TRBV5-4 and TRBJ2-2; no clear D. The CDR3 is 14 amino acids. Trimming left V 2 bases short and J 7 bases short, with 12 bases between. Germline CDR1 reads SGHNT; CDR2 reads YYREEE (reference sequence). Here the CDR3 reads CASSFLGSGGELFF. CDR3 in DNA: TGTGCCAGCAGCTTCCTAGGTTCAGGCGGGGAGCTGTTTTTT.

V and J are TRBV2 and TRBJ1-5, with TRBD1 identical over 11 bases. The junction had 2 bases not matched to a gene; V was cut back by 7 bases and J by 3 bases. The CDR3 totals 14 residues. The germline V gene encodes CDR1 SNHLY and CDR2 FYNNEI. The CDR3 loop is CASTGQGANQPQHF. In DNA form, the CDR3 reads TGTGCCAGCACCGGACAGGGGGCCAATCAGCCCCAGCATTTT. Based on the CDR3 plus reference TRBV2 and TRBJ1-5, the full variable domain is EPEVTQTPSHQVTQMGQEVILRCVPISNHLYFYWYRQILGQKVEFLVSFYNNEISEKSEIFDDQFSVERPDGSNFTLKIRSTKLEDSAMYFCASTGQGANQPQHFGDGTRLSIL.

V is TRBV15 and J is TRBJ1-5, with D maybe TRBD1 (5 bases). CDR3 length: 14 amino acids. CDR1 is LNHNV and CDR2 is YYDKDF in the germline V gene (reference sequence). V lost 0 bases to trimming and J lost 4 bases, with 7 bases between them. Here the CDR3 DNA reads TGTGCCACCAGCAGAGAGCAGGGAAATCAGCCCCAGCATTTT. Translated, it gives CATSREQGNQPQHF.

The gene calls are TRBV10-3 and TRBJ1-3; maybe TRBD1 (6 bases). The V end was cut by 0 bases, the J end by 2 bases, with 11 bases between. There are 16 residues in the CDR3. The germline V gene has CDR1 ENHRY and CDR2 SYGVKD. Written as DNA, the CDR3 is TGTGCCATCAGTGAGTCGATAGGGGGAACTGGAAACACCATATATTTT. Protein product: CAISESIGGTGNTIYF.

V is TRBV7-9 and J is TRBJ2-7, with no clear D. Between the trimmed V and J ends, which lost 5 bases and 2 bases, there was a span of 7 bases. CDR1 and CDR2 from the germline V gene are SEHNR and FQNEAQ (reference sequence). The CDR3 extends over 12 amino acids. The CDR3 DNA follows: TGTGCCAGCAGCGCAGGCCCCTACGAGCAGTACTTC. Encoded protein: CASSAGPYEQYF.

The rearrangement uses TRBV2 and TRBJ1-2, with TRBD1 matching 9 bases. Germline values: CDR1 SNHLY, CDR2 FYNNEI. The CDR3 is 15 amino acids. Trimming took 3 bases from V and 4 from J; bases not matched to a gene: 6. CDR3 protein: CASSENRGPGYGYTF. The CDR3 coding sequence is TGTGCCAGCAGTGAGAACAGGGGGCCTGGCTATGGCTACACCTTC.

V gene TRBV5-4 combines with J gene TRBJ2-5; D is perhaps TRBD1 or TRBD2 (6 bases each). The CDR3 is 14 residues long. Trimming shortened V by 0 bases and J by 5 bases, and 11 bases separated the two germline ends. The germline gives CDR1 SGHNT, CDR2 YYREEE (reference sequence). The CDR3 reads CASSLVGGPETQYF. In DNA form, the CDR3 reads TGTGCCAGCAGCTTGGTGGGGGGCCCGGAGACCCAGTACTTC. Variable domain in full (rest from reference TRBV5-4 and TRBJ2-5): ETGVTQSPTHLIKTRGQQVTLRCSSQSGHNTVSWYQQALGQGPQFIFQYYREEENGRGNFPPRFSGLQFPNYSSELNVNALELDDSALYLCASSLVGGPETQYFGPGTRLLVL.

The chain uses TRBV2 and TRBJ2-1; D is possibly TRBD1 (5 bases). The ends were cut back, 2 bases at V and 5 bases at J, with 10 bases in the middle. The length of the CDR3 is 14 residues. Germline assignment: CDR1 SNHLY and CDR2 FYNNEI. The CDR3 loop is CASSELGPHNEQFF. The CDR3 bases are TGTGCCAGCAGTGAATTGGGGCCCCACAATGAGCAGTTCTTC.

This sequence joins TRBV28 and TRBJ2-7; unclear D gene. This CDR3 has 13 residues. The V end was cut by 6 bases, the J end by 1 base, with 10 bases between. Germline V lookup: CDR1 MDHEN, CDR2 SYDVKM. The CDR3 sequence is CASRRRDSYEQYF. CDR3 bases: TGTGCCAGCAGAAGAAGGGATTCCTACGAGCAGTACTTC.

The CDR3 sequence is CASSEGFTGELFF. In DNA, the CDR3 is TGCGCCAGCAGCGAAGGGTTCACCGGGGAGCTGTTTTTT. The gene calls are TRBV5-1 and TRBJ2-2; unclear D gene. V lost 4 bases and J lost 4, with 8 bases in between. The CDR3 is 13 amino acids. Looked up from germline, CDR1 is SGHRS and CDR2 is YFSETQ. Based on the CDR3 plus reference TRBV5-1 and TRBJ2-2, the full variable domain is KAGVTQTPRYLIKTRGQQVTLSCSPISGHRSVSWYQQTPGQGLQFLFEYFSETQRNKGNFPGRFSGRQFSNSRSEMNVSTLELGDSALYLCASSEGFTGELFFGEGSRLTVL.

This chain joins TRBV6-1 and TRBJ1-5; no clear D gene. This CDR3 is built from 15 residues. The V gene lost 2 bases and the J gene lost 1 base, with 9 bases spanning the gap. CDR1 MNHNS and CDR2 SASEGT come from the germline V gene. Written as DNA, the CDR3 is TGTGCCAGCAGTGAATACGGGTTGAGCAATCAGCCCCAGCATTTT. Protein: CASSEYGLSNQPQHF.

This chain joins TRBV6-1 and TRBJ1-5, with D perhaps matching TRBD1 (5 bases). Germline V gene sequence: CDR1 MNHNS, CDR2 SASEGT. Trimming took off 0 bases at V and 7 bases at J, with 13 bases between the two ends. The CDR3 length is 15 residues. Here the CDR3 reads CASSEALGRRQPQHF. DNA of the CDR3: TGTGCCAGCAGTGAAGCGCTGGGGCGAAGGCAGCCCCAGCATTTT.

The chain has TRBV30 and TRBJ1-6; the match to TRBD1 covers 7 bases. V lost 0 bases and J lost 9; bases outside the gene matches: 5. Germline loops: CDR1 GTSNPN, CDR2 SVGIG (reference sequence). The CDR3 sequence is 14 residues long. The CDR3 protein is CAWSVFGTVSPLHF. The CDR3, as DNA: TGTGCCTGGAGTGTATTCGGGACAGTTTCACCCCTCCACTTT. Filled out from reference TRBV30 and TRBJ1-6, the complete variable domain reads SQTIHQWPATLVQPVGSPLSLECTVEGTSNPNLYWYRQAAGRGLQLLFYSVGIGQISSEVPQNLSASRPQDRQFILSSKKLLLSDSGFYLCAWSVFGTVSPLHFGNGTRLTVT.

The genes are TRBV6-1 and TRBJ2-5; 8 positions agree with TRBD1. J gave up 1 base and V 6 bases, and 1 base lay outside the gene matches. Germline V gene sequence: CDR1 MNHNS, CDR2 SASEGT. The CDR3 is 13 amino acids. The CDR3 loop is CASSRGPQETQYF. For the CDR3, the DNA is TGTGCCAGCAGCAGGGGGCCCCAAGAGACCCAGTACTTC.

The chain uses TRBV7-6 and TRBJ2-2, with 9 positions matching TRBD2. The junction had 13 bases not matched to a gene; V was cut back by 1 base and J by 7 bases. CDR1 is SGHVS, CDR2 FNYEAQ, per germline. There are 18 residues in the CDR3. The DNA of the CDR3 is TGTGCCAGCAGCTTAGGGGTCACAGCGGGAGGATTCATCGGGGAGCTGTTTTTT. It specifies CASSLGVTAGGFIGELFF.

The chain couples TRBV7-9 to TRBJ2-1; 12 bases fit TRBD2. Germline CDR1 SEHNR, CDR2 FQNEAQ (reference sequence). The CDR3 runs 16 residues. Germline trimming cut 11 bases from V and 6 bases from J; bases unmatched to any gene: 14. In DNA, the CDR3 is TGTGCCGGGCTCGACCTCGGACTAGCGGGACGCAATGAGCAGTTCTTC. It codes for CAGLDLGLAGRNEQFF.

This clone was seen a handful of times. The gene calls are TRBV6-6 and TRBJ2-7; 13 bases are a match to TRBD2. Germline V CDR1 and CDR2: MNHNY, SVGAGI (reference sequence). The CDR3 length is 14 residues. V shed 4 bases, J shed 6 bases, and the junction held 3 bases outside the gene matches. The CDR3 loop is CASSLTSGGFEQYF. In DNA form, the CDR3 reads TGTGCCAGCAGTTTGACTAGCGGGGGGTTCGAGCAGTACTTC.